This T cell receptor beta chain came from a study of T cells expressing NK-cell markers. The wider study: The authors derived TCR beta repertoires from sorted CD3+CD56+NKG2C+, CD3+CD56+NKG2C- and CD3+CD56-NKG2C+ T cells. The eight sequenced donors comprised seven who were HCMV-seropositive and one who was seronegative. Study results and limitations: The share of CD8+ T cells held by dominant NKG2C+ clonotypes was about 1.0-7.5% in several donors.

A remark on this clonotype: Its antigen is not identified.

TCRdb reprocessed the 5' RACE reads, keeping one entry per CDR3 protein, no DNA. Here the sample table reports 400,000 to 500,000 distinct CDR3 sequences. Germline assignment: CDR1 KGHSH and CDR2 LQKENI. The CDR3 has 16 amino acids. The sequence came from a woman between 18 and 69 years old in good health. The chain links TRBV18 to TRBJ2-1; TCRdb's D call of TRBD2 is untestable without DNA. Sequenced material: blood T cells: a sorted CD56 or NKG2C T cell subset, CD4+ or CD8+ T cells, or bulk PBMC T cells (not recorded which). CDR3 sequence: CASSPIGGVPYNEQFF.